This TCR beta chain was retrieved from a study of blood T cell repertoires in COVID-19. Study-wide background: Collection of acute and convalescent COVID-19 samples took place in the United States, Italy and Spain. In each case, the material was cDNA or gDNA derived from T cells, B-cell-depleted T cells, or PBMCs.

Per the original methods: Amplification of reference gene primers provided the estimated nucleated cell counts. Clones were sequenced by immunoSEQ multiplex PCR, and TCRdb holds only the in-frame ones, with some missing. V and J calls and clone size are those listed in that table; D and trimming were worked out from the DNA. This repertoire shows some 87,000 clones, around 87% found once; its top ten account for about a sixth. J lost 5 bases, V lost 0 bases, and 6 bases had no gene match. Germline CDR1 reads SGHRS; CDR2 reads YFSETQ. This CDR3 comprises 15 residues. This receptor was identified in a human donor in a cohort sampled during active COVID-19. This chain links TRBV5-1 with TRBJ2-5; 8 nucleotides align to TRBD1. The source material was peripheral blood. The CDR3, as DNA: TGCGCCAGCAGCTTGGGGCAGGGGGCTTGGGAGACCCAGTACTTC. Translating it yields CASSLGQGAWETQYF.